These T cell receptor beta chains were read from a single sample in a study of shared clonotypes between healthy human individuals. Using immunoSEQ multiplex PCR, the repertoire was profiled, and TCRdb retains in-frame clones only, with some absent. The sample carries a few million clones, 90% to 95% recorded once. The sequencing input was naive CD4+ T cells from PBMCs. The receptors were sampled from a man aged 18 to 29 in good health. Some clones in this sample may be carry-over from other donors' samples. Each CDR3 is given with its conserved first and last residue. Each record gives: D gene, clone size, CDR3 length, V gene, J gene, CDR3 DNA, CDR3 protein. D genes are given only for firm matches. A row's size may be missing; if present it is once, few, many or a size class.

TRBD1	.	17	TRBV5-1	TRBJ2-1	TGCGCCAGCAGCCAAGGGACAGGGGGCCCACAATACAATGAGCAGTTCTTC	CASSQGTGGPQYNEQFF
.	.	14	TRBV7-9	TRBJ2-1	TGTGCCAGCAGTTTCAGAGACCGCATAGGTGAGCAGTTCTTC	CASSFRDRIGEQFF
TRBD2	.	15	TRBV30	TRBJ2-1	TGTGCCTGGAGGAGCGGGAGATACTCCTACAATGAGCAGTTCTTC	CAWRSGRYSYNEQFF
TRBD1	.	12	TRBV10-2	TRBJ2-5	TGCGCCAGCCAGGACAGGGCAGAGACCCAGTACTTC	CASQDRAETQYF
.	few	15	TRBV30	TRBJ1-1	TGTGCCTGGAGTGTTGACCTCCCGGGGGACACTGAAGCTTTCTTT	CAWSVDLPGDTEAFF
TRBD2	.	15	TRBV7-2	TRBJ2-7	TGTGCCAGCAGCCCGCGGACTAGCGGCTCCTACGAGCAGTACTTC	CASSPRTSGSYEQYF
.	.	13	TRBV7-2	TRBJ1-1	TGTGCCAGCAGCTTAGAGTTCGCCACTGAAGCTTTCTTT	CASSLEFATEAFF
.	.	13	TRBV7-3	TRBJ2-7	TGTGCCAGCAGCCGCCCAAGGTCATCCGAGCAGTACTTC	CASSRPRSSEQYF
.	.	15	TRBV27	TRBJ1-3	TGTGCCAGCAGTTTATCAAGGGGCACTGGAAACACCATATATTTT	CASSLSRGTGNTIYF
TRBD2	.	13	TRBV10-3	TRBJ2-3	TGTGCCATCAGTGCGGCGGGAGTAGATACGCAGTATTTT	CAISAAGVDTQYF
.	once	12	TRBV7-9	TRBJ1-3	TGTGCCAGCGGCTTCCCTGGAAACACCATATATTTT	CASGFPGNTIYF
.	.	14	TRBV6-5	TRBJ1-6	TGTGCCAGCAGTTCTTCAGGGTTCGGATCACCCCTCCACTTT	CASSSSGFGSPLHF
.	.	13	TRBV4-3	TRBJ2-5	TGCGCCAGCAGCCAAGATGAGGGGGAGACCCAGTACTTC	CASSQDEGETQYF
TRBD2	.	18	TRBV19	TRBJ2-2	TGTGCCAGTAGTACCCGTATAGCGGGAGGCACCTACACCGGGGAGCTGTTTTTT	CASSTRIAGGTYTGELFF
.	.	13	TRBV7-9	TRBJ1-1	TGTGCCAGCAGCCTAAGACAGAACACTGAAGCTTTCTTT	CASSLRQNTEAFF
.	once	16	TRBV11-1	TRBJ1-1	TGTGCCAGCAGCTTAGGGCAGGGGACTTACAACACTGAAGCTTTCTTT	CASSLGQGTYNTEAFF
TRBD1	.	13	TRBV29-1	TRBJ1-1	TGCAGCGTTGAAGACCAAGGAGGGGGCCGGGCTTTCTTT	CSVEDQGGGRAFF
.	.	15	TRBV11-2	TRBJ2-1	TGTGCCAGCCTCCCCGACCTCATCCTATACAATGAGCAGTTCTTC	CASLPDLILYNEQFF
.	.	15	TRBV2	TRBJ2-1	TGTGCCAGCACTCGCGTCCGGAGCTCCTACAATGAGCAGTTCTTC	CASTRVRSSYNEQFF
TRBD2	.	14	TRBV19	TRBJ2-7	TGTGCCAGTAGTAGGGGGGGACCGATCTACGAGCAGTACTTC	CASSRGGPIYEQYF
.	.	12	TRBV6-6	TRBJ2-7	TGTGCCAGCAGGGTAGATTCAAGGGAGCAGTACTTC	CASRVDSREQYF
TRBD1	once	14	TRBV5-1	TRBJ1-2	TGCGCCAGCAGCCCTACCCCAGGGGGGGATGGCTACACCTTC	CASSPTPGGDGYTF
.	.	14	TRBV5-1	TRBJ1-2	TGCGCCAGCAGCTTGACAGGGTCTAACTATGGCTACACCTTC	CASSLTGSNYGYTF
.	.	18	TRBV4-1	TRBJ2-1	TGCGCCAGCAGCCAAAGGGTTCCGGGGCTGAACTCCTACAATGAGCAGTTCTTC	CASSQRVPGLNSYNEQFF
.	.	13	TRBV9	TRBJ1-2	TGTGCCAGCAGCACCCCCCCAGGGGATGGCTACACCTTC	CASSTPPGDGYTF
TRBD1	.	15	TRBV15	TRBJ1-5	TGTGCCACCCGTATCTCCGGGACAGGGGAGAAGCCCCAGCATTTT	CATRISGTGEKPQHF
TRBD1	.	18	TRBV23-1	TRBJ2-1	TGCGCCAGCAGTCAATCTAACAGGGGGTTCCCTTTCTACAATGAGCAGTTCTTC	CASSQSNRGFPFYNEQFF
.	once	14	TRBV30	TRBJ1-4	TGTGCCTGGAGTGTAAGGGCAGTTGGCGAAAAACTGTTTTTT	CAWSVRAVGEKLFF
.	.	12	TRBV28	TRBJ2-7	TGTGCCAGATGGACAGACGACTACGAGCAGTACTTC	CARWTDDYEQYF
TRBD1	.	16	TRBV30	TRBJ1-4	TGTGCCTGGAGTGTCGGGCAGGGGGCCCATAATGAAAAACTGTTTTTT	CAWSVGQGAHNEKLFF
.	.	19	TRBV7-8	TRBJ2-2	TGTGCCAGCAGCTTTTATGGTTCAAGGGAGACCGCGAACACCGGGGAGCTGTTTTTT	CASSFYGSRETANTGELFF
.	.	12	TRBV25-1	TRBJ2-3	TGTGCCAGCAGTAGGAGCACAGATACGCAGTATTTT	CASSRSTDTQYF
.	.	16	TRBV27	TRBJ1-3	TGTGCCAGCAGTACTTCCAGGGGATCTACCGGAAACACCATATATTTT	CASSTSRGSTGNTIYF
TRBD1	.	14	TRBV28	TRBJ2-7	TGTGCCAGCAGTCGTTCGGCAGGGGGCTACGAGCAGTACTTC	CASSRSAGGYEQYF
.	.	13	TRBV18	TRBJ2-4	TGTGCCAGCTCACCAGCGAACGGGGACATTCAGTACTTC	CASSPANGDIQYF
TRBD2	.	14	TRBV27	TRBJ2-1	TGTGCCAGCAGGGGGGGGCTAGCGGGAGGGAGGGAGTTCTTC	CASRGGLAGGREFF
.	.	14	TRBV19	TRBJ1-1	TGTGCCAGTAGTCACGTGACGGCTAACACTGAAGCTTTCTTT	CASSHVTANTEAFF
.	.	13	TRBV28	TRBJ2-3	.	CASTSGGLDTQYF
.	.	14	TRBV6-5	TRBJ2-2	TGTGCCAGCAGGGGAGGACAGCCCACCGGGGAGCTGTTTTTT	CASRGGQPTGELFF
.	.	11	TRBV6-1	TRBJ2-7	TGTGCCAGTTCGAGGGATTTCGAGCAGTACTTC	CASSRDFEQYF
TRBD1	.	14	TRBV27	TRBJ2-5	TGTGCCAGCAGTCCTCAGACAGGGGTAAAGACCCAGTACTTC	CASSPQTGVKTQYF
.	.	15	TRBV18	TRBJ1-3	TGTGCCAGCTCACCACCAGGGACACATGGAAACACCATATATTTT	CASSPPGTHGNTIYF
.	.	15	TRBV10-3	TRBJ2-3	TGTGCCATCAGTGAGGGGGGGAGAAGCACAGATACGCAGTATTTT	CAISEGGRSTDTQYF
.	once	16	TRBV11-2	TRBJ1-4	TGTGCCAGCAGCTTAACCGGGGGGGTTTCCGATGAAAAACTGTTTTTT	CASSLTGGVSDEKLFF